This T cell receptor beta chain derives from a study of Ad26.COV2.S vaccination and SARS-CoV-2 variants. Study-wide results and limits: Total T cell responses may have been underestimated by the TCR breadth and depth analyses.

Looked up from germline, CDR1 is MNHEY and CDR2 is SVGEGT. Trimming cost V 0 bases and J 2 bases; bases outside gene matches: 7. The CDR3 has 16 residues. TCRdb's copy holds only in-frame clones and misses some; the assay was immunoSEQ multiplex PCR. The table includes some 520,000 clones, roughly nine tenths detected once. Treatment meaning: over 15 received Ad26.COV2.S at low or high dose, single or two shots; about 5 received placebo; per-sample allocation not given. Material that was analyzed had been drawn on day 63 after the first vaccine or placebo injection. The shot given was an Ad26 vector that makes Wuhan-strain SARS-CoV-2 spike. Turning to this clone: Its antigen is not known.

The source of this sequence is a person between 18 and 65 years old who received the Ad26.COV2.S COVID-19 vaccine or a placebo. The J gene is TRBJ2-7, the V gene TRBV6-2 or TRBV6-3, with 7 bases aligning to TRBD2. The sequences come from peripheral blood, collected in a trial of Ad26.COV2.S vaccine versus placebo. CDR3 region: CASSYSITSVTYEQYF. In DNA, the CDR3 is TGTGCCAGCAGTTACTCAATTACTAGCGTCACCTACGAGCAGTACTTC.